These 12 T cell receptor beta chains came from one sample sequenced in a study of T cell responses to AZD1222 COVID-19 vaccine. Assay: immunoSEQ multiplex PCR; the TCRdb copy retains only in-frame clones and omits some. This sample has 140,000 to 150,000 clones, with around nine tenths found just once. The source material was peripheral blood, sampled on day 0 of MenACWY control vaccination. All receptors derive from an adult in good health.

The rearrangement joins TRBV19 to TRBJ1-4, with TRBD1 matching over 11 bases. This CDR3 region has 15 residues. Germline V gene sequence: CDR1 LNHDA, CDR2 SQIVND (reference sequence). The trim removed 4 bases at V and 8 bases at J, leaving 6 bases unmatched. CDR3 sequence (DNA): TGTGCCAGTAGTAGGAGGACAGGGGGCATGGAAAAACTGTTTTTT. Its translation: CASSRRTGGMEKLFF.

The V call is TRBV7-8, the J call TRBJ1-4, with D unclear. Germline loops: CDR1 SGHVS, CDR2 FQNEAQ. Trimming removed 5 bases from V and 5 bases from J, with 12 bases in between. The CDR3 runs to 14 residues. Written as DNA, the CDR3 is TGTGCCAGCAGCCTGTCGGTAGGGAATGAAAAACTGTTTTTT. Translating gives CASSLSVGNEKLFF.

The chain joins TRBV6-1 to TRBJ2-1, with 10 nucleotides matching TRBD1. Trimming removed 4 bases from V and 4 bases from J; junction bases left unmatched: 10. Germline lookup yields CDR1 MNHNS and CDR2 SASEGT. The CDR3 sequence is 17 residues long. CDR3 residues: CASSVYAGTGVYNEQFF. The CDR3 DNA reads TGTGCCAGCAGTGTCTACGCCGGGACAGGGGTGTACAATGAGCAGTTCTTC.

This chain connects TRBV4-1 to TRBJ1-1; 7 nucleotides match TRBD1. Germline values: CDR1 MGHRA, CDR2 YSYEKL. The CDR3 is 14 residues long. V lost 2 bases to trimming and J lost 7 bases; unmatched junction nucleotides: 7. This CDR3 reads CASSQPGQRGEAFF. The CDR3 DNA reads as TGCGCCAGCAGCCAACCGGGACAGAGAGGTGAAGCTTTCTTT.

This rearrangement joins TRBV12-5 to TRBJ2-6; TRBD1 might be the D (6 bases). V was clipped by 0 bases and J by 1 base, with 13 bases between them. The CDR3 runs 18 residues. Germline V gives CDR1 LGHNT, CDR2 FRNRAP. The CDR3 loop reads CASGLVLTGRSGANVLTF. In DNA, the CDR3 is TGTGCTAGTGGTTTGGTACTAACAGGGCGGTCTGGGGCCAACGTCCTGACTTTC.

This clone was found once. The genes are TRBV6-5 and TRBJ1-2, with D unresolved. Trimming took off 7 bases at V and 8 bases at J, with 17 bases between the two ends. Germline V gene data show CDR1 as MNHEY and CDR2 as SVGAGI. The CDR3 totals 13 residues. The CDR3 DNA is TGTGCCAGCATCACCTGGGCCAAGCGGGGCTACACCTTC. It encodes CASITWAKRGYTF.

The rearrangement uses TRBV4-1 and TRBJ1-3; the D is unclear. V gave up 0 bases and J gave up 1 base, with 13 bases separating them. Germline lookup yields CDR1 MGHRA and CDR2 YSYEKL. This CDR3 is built from 17 residues. In DNA form, the CDR3 reads TGCGCCAGCAGCCAAGATCAATGGGGTTGGTCTGGAAACACCATATATTTT. Residues: CASSQDQWGWSGNTIYF.

The genes are TRBV3-1 (or the pseudogene TRBV3-2) and TRBJ2-3; 8 bases line up with TRBD2. Germline values: CDR1 LGHDT, CDR2 YNNKEL (reference sequence). The CDR3 runs 15 residues. Trimming at V came to 2 bases and at J to 2 bases, leaving 3 bases not matched to a gene. DNA of the CDR3: TGTGCCAGCAGCCAACCGGGAGGGCTCACAGATACGCAGTATTTT. Encoded protein: CASSQPGGLTDTQYF.

V usage is TRBV27 and J usage is TRBJ1-4; TRBD1 matches at 8 bases. CDR1 is MNHEY, CDR2 SMNVEV, per germline (reference sequence). Unmatched junction bases numbered 4, after V lost 6 bases and J lost 7 bases. This CDR3 comprises 13 residues. The DNA for the CDR3 is TGTGCCAGCAGAGACAGGGGCGTTGAAAAACTGTTTTTT. Protein: CASRDRGVEKLFF. Based on the CDR3 plus reference TRBV27 and TRBJ1-4, the full variable domain is EAQVTQNPRYLITVTGKKLTVTCSQNMNHEYMSWYRQDPGLGLRQIYYSMNVEVTDKGDVPEGYKVSRKEKRNFPLILESPSPNQTSLYFCASRDRGVEKLFFGSGTQLSVL.

The rearrangement uses TRBV6-5 and TRBJ1-1; TRBD1 might be the D (5 bases). CDR1 is MNHEY, CDR2 SVGAGI, per germline. CDR3 length: 14 residues. V lost 1 base and J lost 5, with 11 bases in between. CDR3 in amino acids: CASSYFGGGTEAFF. CDR3 nucleotides: TGTGCCAGCAGTTACTTCGGGGGTGGGACTGAAGCTTTCTTT.

CDR3 DNA: TGCAGCGTTGAAGATCTTGACCGAGGCTACACCTTC. Translating gives CSVEDLDRGYTF. This sequence joins TRBV29-1 and TRBJ1-2, with no clear D. CDR3 length equals 12 residues. Germline CDR1 SQVTM, CDR2 ANQGSEA. Trimming cost V 0 bases and J 8 bases, with 10 bases left between them.

V gene TRBV2 combines with J gene TRBJ2-1; 12 nucleotides align to TRBD2. The length of the CDR3 is 15 residues. The V gene's germline CDR1 is SNHLY and CDR2 FYNNEI. V trimming: 6 bases; J trimming: 5 bases; junction bases outside the gene matches: 5. CDR3 protein: CASRKTSGGDNEQFF. DNA for the CDR3: TGTGCCAGCAGGAAGACTAGCGGGGGCGACAATGAGCAGTTCTTC.